This entry lists 9 T cell receptor beta chains sequenced from one sample in a study of cytomegalovirus exposure and HLA in healthy donors. The primer mix had 60 Vbeta and 13 Jbeta primers. Assay: immunoSEQ multiplex PCR; the TCRdb copy retains only in-frame clones and omits some. The sample lists 160,000 or so clones, 70% to 80% occurring once. The sample was PBMCs. Receptors were obtained from a man aged 55 to 70 in good health and CMV-seronegative.

The chain recombines TRBV9 with TRBJ1-3, with 9 bases that match TRBD1. V was pared by 3 bases and J by 0 bases, with 4 bases of the junction left unmatched. This CDR3 contains 16 residues. Germline V gives CDR1 SGDLS, CDR2 YYNGEE. As DNA, the CDR3 is TGTGCCAGCAGCGGCCCGGGACAGGGCTCTGGAAACACCATATATTTT. Residues: CASSGPGQGSGNTIYF. Full variable domain (remainder filled in from reference TRBV9 and TRBJ1-3): DSGVTQTPKHLITATGQRVTLRCSPRSGDLSVYWYQQSLDQGLQFLIQYYNGEERAKGNILERFSAQQFPDLHSELNLSSLELGDSALYFCASSGPGQGSGNTIYFGEGSWLTVV.

The chain recombines TRBV6-1 with TRBJ2-7, with 7 bases that match TRBD1. Germline CDR1 and CDR2: MNHNS and SASEGT. The junction had 6 bases not matched to a gene; V was cut back by 6 bases and J by 7 bases. The CDR3 contains 12 residues. The CDR3 loop reads CASRGQGEEQYF. In DNA, the CDR3 is TGTGCCAGCAGAGGGCAGGGGGAAGAGCAGTACTTC.

The V gene is TRBV30, the J gene TRBJ2-7; 7 bases fit TRBD2. V gave up 3 bases and J gave up 3 bases; unmatched junction bases: 11. The germline V gene encodes CDR1 GTSNPN and CDR2 SVGIG (reference sequence). The CDR3 has 15 amino acids. The CDR3 spells CAWRHGLAVFYEQYF. The DNA of the CDR3 is TGTGCCTGGAGGCACGGCCTAGCGGTTTTCTACGAGCAGTACTTC. Full variable domain (missing parts from reference TRBV30 and TRBJ2-7): SQTIHQWPATLVQPVGSPLSLECTVEGTSNPNLYWYRQAAGRGLQLLFYSVGIGQISSEVPQNLSASRPQDRQFILSSKKLLLSDSGFYLCAWRHGLAVFYEQYFGPGTRLTVT.

The J gene is TRBJ2-1, the V gene TRBV27; 12 bases fit TRBD2. J was trimmed by 6 bases and V by 6 bases; bases with no gene match: 3. Germline loops: CDR1 MNHEY, CDR2 SMNVEV (reference sequence). CDR3 length equals 14 residues. CDR3 residues: CASRASGRANEQFF. The CDR3 coding sequence is TGTGCCAGCAGAGCTAGCGGGAGGGCCAATGAGCAGTTCTTC.

This chain joins TRBV6-4 and TRBJ1-5, with D unresolved. This CDR3 spans 14 amino acids. The V gene lost 2 bases and the J gene lost 2 bases, with 7 bases spanning the gap. Germline assignment: CDR1 MRHNA and CDR2 SNTAGT. This CDR3 is CASSDGPGNQPQHF. In nucleotides, the CDR3 is TGTGCCAGCAGTGACGGCCCAGGCAATCAGCCCCAGCATTTT.

As concerns this clone: One junction end disagrees with the germline gene, perhaps due to a read error. The gene calls are TRBV18 and TRBJ1-1; D is perhaps TRBD1 (6 bases). The CDR3 length is 14 residues. Germline V lookup: CDR1 KGHSH, CDR2 LQKENI. The CDR3 sequence is CASSEIGGYTEASF. The CDR3 DNA follows: TGTGCCAGCTCAGAAATAGGGGGATACACTGAAGCTTCCTTT.

The genes are TRBV7-8 and TRBJ1-2; 9 nucleotides agree with TRBD1. This CDR3 comprises 15 residues. Germline-derived CDR1 and CDR2 are SGHVS and FQNEAQ. The J segment lost 5 bases and the V segment lost 4 bases, leaving 8 bases of the junction unmatched. In DNA form, the CDR3 reads TGTGCCAGCAGCTCTGGACAGGGGCTTGTGTATGGCTACACCTTC. It encodes CASSSGQGLVYGYTF.

This clone was detected only once. V and J are TRBV7-2 and TRBJ2-7; TRBD2 agrees at 11 bases. The CDR3 covers 14 residues. J was trimmed by 6 bases and V by 8 bases; bases with no gene match: 9. Per the germline V gene, CDR1 is SGHTA and CDR2 is FQGNSA. The CDR3 protein is CASGVSGRVGEQYF. CDR3 DNA: TGTGCCAGCGGGGTTAGCGGGAGGGTTGGCGAGCAGTACTTC. The variable domain in full, with the rest retrieved from reference TRBV7-2 and TRBJ2-7, is GAGVSQSPSNKVTEKGKDVELRCDPISGHTALYWYRQSLGQGLEFLIYFQGNSAPDKSGLPSDRFSAERTGGSVSTLTIQRTQQEDSAVYLCASGVSGRVGEQYFGPGTRLTVT.

V usage is TRBV12-5 and J usage is TRBJ2-3; 7 bases align to TRBD2. CDR3 size: 13 residues. Unmatched junction bases numbered 8, after V lost 2 bases and J lost 12 bases. Germline values: CDR1 LGHNT, CDR2 FRNRAP. The CDR3 protein is CASGLSGETTQYF. Written as DNA, the CDR3 is TGTGCTAGTGGTTTGAGCGGGGAGACCACCCAGTATTTT.